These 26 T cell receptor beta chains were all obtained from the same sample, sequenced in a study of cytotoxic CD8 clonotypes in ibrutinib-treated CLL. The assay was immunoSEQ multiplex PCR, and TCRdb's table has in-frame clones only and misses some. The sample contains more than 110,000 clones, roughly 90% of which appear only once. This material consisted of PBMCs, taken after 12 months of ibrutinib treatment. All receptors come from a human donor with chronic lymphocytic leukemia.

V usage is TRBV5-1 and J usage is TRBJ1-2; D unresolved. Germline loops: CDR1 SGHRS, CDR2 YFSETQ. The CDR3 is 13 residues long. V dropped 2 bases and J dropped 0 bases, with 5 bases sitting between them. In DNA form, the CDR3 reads TGCGCCAGCAGCTTTGATTCTAACTATGGCTACACCTTC. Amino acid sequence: CASSFDSNYGYTF.

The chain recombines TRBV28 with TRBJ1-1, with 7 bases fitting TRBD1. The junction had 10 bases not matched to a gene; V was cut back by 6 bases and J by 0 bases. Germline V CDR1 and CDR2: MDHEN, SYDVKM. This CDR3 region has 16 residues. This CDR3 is CASSPTGLIVNTEAFF. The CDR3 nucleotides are TGTGCCAGCAGCCCGACAGGGTTGATCGTGAACACTGAAGCTTTCTTT.

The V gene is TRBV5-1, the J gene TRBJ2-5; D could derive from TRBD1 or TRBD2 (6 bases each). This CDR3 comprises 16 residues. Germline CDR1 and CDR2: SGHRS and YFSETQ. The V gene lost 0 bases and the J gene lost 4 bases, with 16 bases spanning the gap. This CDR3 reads CASSLAIGGLGETQYF. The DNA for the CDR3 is TGCGCCAGCAGCTTGGCCATAGGGGGGCTTGGAGAGACCCAGTACTTC.

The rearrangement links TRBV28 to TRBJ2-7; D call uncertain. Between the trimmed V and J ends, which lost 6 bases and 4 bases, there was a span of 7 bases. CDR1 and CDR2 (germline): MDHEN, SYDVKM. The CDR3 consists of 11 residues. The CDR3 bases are TGTGCCAGCAGAGCTACTTACGAGCAGTACTTC. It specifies CASRATYEQYF.

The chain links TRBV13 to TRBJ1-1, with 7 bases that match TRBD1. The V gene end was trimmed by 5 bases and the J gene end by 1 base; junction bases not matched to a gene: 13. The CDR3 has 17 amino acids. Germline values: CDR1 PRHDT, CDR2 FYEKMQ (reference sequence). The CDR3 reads CASSRPSTGLANTEAFF. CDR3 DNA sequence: TGTGCCAGCAGCCGCCCCTCGACAGGGCTGGCGAACACTGAAGCTTTCTTT.

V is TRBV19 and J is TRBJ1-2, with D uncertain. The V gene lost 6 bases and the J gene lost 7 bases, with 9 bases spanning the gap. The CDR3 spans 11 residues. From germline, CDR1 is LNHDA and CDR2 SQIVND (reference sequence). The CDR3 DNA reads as TGTGCCAGTAGGATTAGCCTTGGCTACACCTTC. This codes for CASRISLGYTF.

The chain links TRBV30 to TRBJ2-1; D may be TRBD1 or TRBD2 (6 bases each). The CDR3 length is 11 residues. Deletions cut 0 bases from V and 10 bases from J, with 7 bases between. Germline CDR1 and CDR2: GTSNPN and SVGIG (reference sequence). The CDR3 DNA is TGTGCCTGGAGTGTAGGGGGGGAGCAGTTCTTC. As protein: CAWSVGGEQFF.

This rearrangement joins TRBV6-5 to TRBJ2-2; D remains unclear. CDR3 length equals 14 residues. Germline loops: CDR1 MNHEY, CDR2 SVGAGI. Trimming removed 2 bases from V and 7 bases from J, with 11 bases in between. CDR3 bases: TGTGCCAGCAGTTACCCCAGTAAATTCGGGGAGCTGTTTTTT. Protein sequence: CASSYPSKFGELFF.

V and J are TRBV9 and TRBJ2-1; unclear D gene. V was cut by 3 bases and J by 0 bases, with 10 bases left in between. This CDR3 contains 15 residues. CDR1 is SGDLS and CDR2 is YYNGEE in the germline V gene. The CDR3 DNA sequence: TGTGCCAGCAGCGCAACCTCAAGCTCCTACAATGAGCAGTTCTTC. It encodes CASSATSSSYNEQFF.

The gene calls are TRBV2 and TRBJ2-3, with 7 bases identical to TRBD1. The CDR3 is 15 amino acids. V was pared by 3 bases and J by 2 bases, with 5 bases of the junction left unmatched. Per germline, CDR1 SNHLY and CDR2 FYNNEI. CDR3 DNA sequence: TGTGCCAGCAGTGATCCGGGACAGTCCACAGATACGCAGTATTTT. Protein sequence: CASSDPGQSTDTQYF.

CDR3: CASRFSGGAPLNTGELFF. CDR3 DNA sequence: TGTGCCAGCAGATTTTCTGGGGGAGCGCCTTTAAACACCGGGGAGCTGTTTTTT. The V and J genes are TRBV5-4 and TRBJ2-2; either TRBD1 or TRBD2 may supply D (5 bases each). Trimming cost V 5 bases and J 2 bases, with 22 bases left between them. CDR1 and CDR2 (germline): SGHNT, YYREEE (reference sequence). This CDR3 is 18 amino acids long.

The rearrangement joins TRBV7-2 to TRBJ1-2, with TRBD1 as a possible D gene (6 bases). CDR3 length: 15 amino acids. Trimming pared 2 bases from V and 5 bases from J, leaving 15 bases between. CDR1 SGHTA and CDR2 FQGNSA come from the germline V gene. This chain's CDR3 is CASSLWAGDRYGYTF. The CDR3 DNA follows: TGTGCCAGCAGCTTATGGGCAGGGGATCGGTATGGCTACACCTTC. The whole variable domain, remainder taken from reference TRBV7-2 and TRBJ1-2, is GAGVSQSPSNKVTEKGKDVELRCDPISGHTALYWYRQSLGQGLEFLIYFQGNSAPDKSGLPSDRFSAERTGGSVSTLTIQRTQQEDSAVYLCASSLWAGDRYGYTFGSGTRLTVV.

This CDR3 is CASSYSGGVKTQYF. CDR3 coding DNA: TGTGCCAGCAGTTACTCAGGAGGGGTGAAGACCCAGTACTTC. The chain couples TRBV6-5 to TRBJ2-5, with D tentatively TRBD2 (6 bases). Trimming shortened V by 0 bases and J by 6 bases, and 11 bases separated the two germline ends. CDR3 length equals 14 residues. CDR1 and CDR2 (germline): MNHEY, SVGAGI.

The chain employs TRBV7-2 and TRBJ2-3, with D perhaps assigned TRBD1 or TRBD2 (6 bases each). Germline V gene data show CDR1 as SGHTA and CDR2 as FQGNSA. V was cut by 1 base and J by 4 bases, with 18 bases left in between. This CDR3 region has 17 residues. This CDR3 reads CASSLGTRGGRPDTQYF. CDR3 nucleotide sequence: TGTGCCAGCAGCTTAGGAACCAGGGGAGGAAGGCCAGATACGCAGTATTTT. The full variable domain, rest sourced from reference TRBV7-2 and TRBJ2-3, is GAGVSQSPSNKVTEKGKDVELRCDPISGHTALYWYRQSLGQGLEFLIYFQGNSAPDKSGLPSDRFSAERTGGSVSTLTIQRTQQEDSAVYLCASSLGTRGGRPDTQYFGPGTRLTVL.

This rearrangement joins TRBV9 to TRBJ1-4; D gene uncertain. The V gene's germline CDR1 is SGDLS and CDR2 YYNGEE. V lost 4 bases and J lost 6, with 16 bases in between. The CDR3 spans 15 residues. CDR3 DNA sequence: TGTGCCAGCAGCCCGCGCCTAAGCCAATATGAAAAACTGTTTTTT. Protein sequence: CASSPRLSQYEKLFF.

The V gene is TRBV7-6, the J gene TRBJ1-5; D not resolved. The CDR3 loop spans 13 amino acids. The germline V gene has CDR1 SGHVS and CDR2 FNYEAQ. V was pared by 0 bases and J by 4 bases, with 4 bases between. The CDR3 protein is CASSLAINQPQHF. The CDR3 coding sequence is TGTGCCAGCAGCTTAGCCATAAATCAGCCCCAGCATTTT.

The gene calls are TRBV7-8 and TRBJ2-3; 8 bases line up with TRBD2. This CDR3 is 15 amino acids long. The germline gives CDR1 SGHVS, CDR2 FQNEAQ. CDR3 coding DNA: TGTGCTTTCGGGGGGGCGACCTCCCCCCCCGATACGCAGTATTTT. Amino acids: CAFGGATSPPDTQYF.

The CDR3 spells CASQNLDTQYF. In nucleotides, the CDR3 is TGTGCCAGTCAAAACTTGGATACGCAGTATTTT. This chain links TRBV25-1 with TRBJ2-3; no clear D gene. Germline V gene data show CDR1 as MGHDK and CDR2 as SYGVNS. There are 11 residues in the CDR3. Trimming cost V 9 bases and J 6 bases, with 10 bases left between them.

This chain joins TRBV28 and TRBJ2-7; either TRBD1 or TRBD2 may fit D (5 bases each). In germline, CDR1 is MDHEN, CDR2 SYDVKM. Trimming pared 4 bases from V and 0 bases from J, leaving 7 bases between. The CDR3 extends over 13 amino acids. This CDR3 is CASSWDHSYEQYF. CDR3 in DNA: TGTGCCAGCAGTTGGGACCACTCCTACGAGCAGTACTTC.

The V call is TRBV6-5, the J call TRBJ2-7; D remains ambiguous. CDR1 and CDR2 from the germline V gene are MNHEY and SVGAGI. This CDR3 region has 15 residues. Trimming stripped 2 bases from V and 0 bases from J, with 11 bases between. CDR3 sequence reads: CASSYGPEASYEQYF. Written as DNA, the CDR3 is TGTGCCAGCAGTTACGGCCCGGAAGCCTCCTACGAGCAGTACTTC.

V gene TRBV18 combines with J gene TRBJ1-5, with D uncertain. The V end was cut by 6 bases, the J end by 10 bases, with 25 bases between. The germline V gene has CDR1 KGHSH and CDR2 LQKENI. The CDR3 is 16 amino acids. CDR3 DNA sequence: TGTGCCAGCTCCCCAACCGTGGCCGCTTCGGTAGGTCCCCAGCATTTT. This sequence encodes CASSPTVAASVGPQHF. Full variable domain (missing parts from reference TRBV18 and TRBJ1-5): NAGVMQNPRHLVRRRGQEARLRCSPMKGHSHVYWYRQLPEEGLKFMVYLQKENIIDESGMPKERFSAEFPKEGPSILRIQQVVRGDSAAYFCASSPTVAASVGPQHFGDGTRLSIL.

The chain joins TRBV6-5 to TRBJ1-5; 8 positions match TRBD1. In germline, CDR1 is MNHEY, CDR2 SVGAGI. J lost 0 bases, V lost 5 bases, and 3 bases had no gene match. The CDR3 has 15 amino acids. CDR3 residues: CASSPGTGSNQPQHF. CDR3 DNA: TGTGCCAGCAGTCCCGGGACAGGTAGCAATCAGCCCCAGCATTTT.

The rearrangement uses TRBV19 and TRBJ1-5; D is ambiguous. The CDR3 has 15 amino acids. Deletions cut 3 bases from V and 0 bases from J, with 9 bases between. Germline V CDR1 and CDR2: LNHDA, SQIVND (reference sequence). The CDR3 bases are TGTGCCAGTAGTATGATTGGGAATAGCAATCAGCCCCAGCATTTT. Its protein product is CASSMIGNSNQPQHF.

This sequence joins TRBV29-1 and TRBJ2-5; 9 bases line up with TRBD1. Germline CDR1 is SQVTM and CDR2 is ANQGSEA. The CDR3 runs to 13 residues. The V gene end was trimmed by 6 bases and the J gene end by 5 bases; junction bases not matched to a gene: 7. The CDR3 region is CSVEDRGGETQYF. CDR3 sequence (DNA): TGCAGCGTCGAGGACAGGGGCGGGGAGACCCAGTACTTC. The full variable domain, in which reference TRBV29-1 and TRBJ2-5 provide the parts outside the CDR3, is SAVISQKPSRDICQRGTSLTIQCQVDSQVTMMFWYRQQPGQSLTLIATANQGSEATYESGFVIDKFPISRPNLTFSTLTVSNMSPEDSSIYLCSVEDRGGETQYFGPGTRLLVL.

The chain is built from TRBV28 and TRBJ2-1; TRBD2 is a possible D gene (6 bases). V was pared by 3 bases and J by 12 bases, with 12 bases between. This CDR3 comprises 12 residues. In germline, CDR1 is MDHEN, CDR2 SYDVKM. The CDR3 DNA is TGTGCCAGCAGTTTGGGCTGGCGGGGGCAGTTCTTC. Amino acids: CASSLGWRGQFF.

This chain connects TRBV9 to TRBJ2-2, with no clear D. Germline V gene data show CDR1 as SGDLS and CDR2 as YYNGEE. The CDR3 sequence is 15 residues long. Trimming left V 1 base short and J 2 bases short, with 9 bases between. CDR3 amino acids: CASSVSIDNTGELFF. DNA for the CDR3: TGTGCCAGCAGCGTATCGATAGATAACACCGGGGAGCTGTTTTTT.